This T cell receptor (beta chain) was captured in a study of OX40 agonist ivuxolimab in advanced cancers. About the study as a whole: Ivuxolimab was a fully human IgG2 agonistic monoclonal antibody targeting the costimulatory receptor OX40 (CD134). Of the approximately 54 dose-escalation patients, hepatocellular carcinoma was present in roughly 19, melanoma in around 15, renal cell carcinoma in 9 and head and neck cancer in 9. The dose-escalation cohort was around 83% male with a mean age of approximately 59 years, ranging from roughly 23 to 79. The paper covers the monotherapy dose-escalation part of the phase I ivuxolimab trial, which included N = 52 patients. Partial responses occurred in three dose-escalation patients: two with cutaneous melanoma and one with hepatocellular carcinoma. The purpose of peripheral TCRbeta sequencing was to test whether ivuxolimab changed TCR sequence diversity and led to clonal T-cell expansion. Intravenous ivuxolimab was administered to patients every 2 weeks at six dose levels: 0.01, 0.1, 0.3, 1.5, 3 and 10 mg/kg. Prior anti-PD-1, anti-PD-L1 or anti-CTLA-4 therapy was permitted, and checkpoint inhibitors had been received by 30% to 40% of dose-escalation patients.

The trial excluded patients who had a history of autoimmune disease or who were on systemic immunosuppression. In every dose cohort, peripheral blood was drawn for TCR sequencing at baseline, cycle 4 day 1, and cycle 7 day 1. Samples came from an open-label, multicenter, first-in-human phase I dose-escalation trial of ivuxolimab. The trial enrolled adults with locally advanced or metastatic head and neck squamous cell, hepatocellular, melanoma or renal cell carcinoma. Before TCR sequencing, CD4+ T cells and CD8+ T cells were sorted from peripheral blood as separate populations. Genomic DNA was extracted from sorted cells for sequencing of the TCRbeta CDR3 region. The immunoSEQ Assay was used to sequence the TCRbeta CDR3 regions. Held by TCRdb, this immuneACCESS table contains in-frame sequences only and omits some clones. Under half of the omission traces to an unresolved V gene where checked; the cause of the rest is unknown. Counted in this sample were about 12,000 clones; 70% to 80% of them appeared once. In total, the top ten clones hold more than 20% of the sample.

Comments on this clone: It lacks a known antigen. The sample holds no much larger clone one base away, and base qualities are not on file.

The research as a whole found: After ivuxolimab, CD8+ T cells had more expanded clones than CD4+ T cells on average. At doses of 0.1 to 3.0 mg/kg, clonal expansion of both CD4+ and CD8+ blood T cells was observed from baseline to week 6. Low levels of normalized T-cell clonal expansion were also seen in some patients who did not respond. In the 0.1-3.0 mg/kg groups, partial responders were among the patients with the lowest normalized peripheral clonal expansion, particularly in CD8+ T cells. Which antigens the clonally expanded peripheral T cells were specific for was not determined.

Clipping removes 4 bases from V and 3 bases from J, with 15 as the unmatched junction base count. CDR1 is given as SGHRS and CDR2 as YFSETQ, both from the germline V gene. The CDR3 covers 17 residues, taking in both the cysteine and the phenylalanine. Of all the DNA, just the CDR3 is kept, 51 bases in frame from base 1. The source was CD4+ or CD8+ T cells sorted from blood, collected in a trial of the OX40 agonist ivuxolimab. The receptor chain draws on TRBV5-1 and TRBJ1-2; the central 7 bases match TRBD1. This sequence originates from an adult with an advanced solid tumor such as melanoma, head and neck, liver or kidney cancer. The CDR3 protein: CASSEEEGQRYHYGYTF. The DNA reads TGCGCCAGCAGCGAAGAGGAGGGACAGCGCTATCACTATGGCTACACCTTC.